This T cell receptor beta chain comes out of a study of regulatory T cells in long-lasting Graves disease. Study findings and constraints: Newly diagnosed patients shared 1,000 or so public clonotypes; persistent patients shared under 3,000.

This clonotype showed up many times. Antigen: not known. Stated time point: newly diagnosed GD, antithyroid drugs for less than 3 months. PBMC-derived RNA was used for the TCR library. CDR3 length equals 13 residues. V was clipped by 6 bases and J by 1 base, with 7 bases between them. To make TCR beta libraries, researchers used iRepertoire HTBI primers and Arm-PCR of CDR3 regions. TCRdb re-derived calls from the multiplex PCR reads in MiXCR, one entry per CDR3 protein. The data show approximately 210,000 distinct CDR3 sequences, with 18% seen just once and over 20% held by the top ten. The chain recombines TRBV12-3 or TRBV12-4 with TRBJ1-3, with unresolved D. The origin of this receptor is a female donor with Graves disease. Sequenced here: peripheral blood mononuclear cells (PBMCs), sampled at new diagnosis, from a patient treated with antithyroid drugs. In DNA, the CDR3 is TGTGCCAGCAGCACCGGGTCTGGAAACACCATATATTTT. Amino acids: CASSTGSGNTIYF.